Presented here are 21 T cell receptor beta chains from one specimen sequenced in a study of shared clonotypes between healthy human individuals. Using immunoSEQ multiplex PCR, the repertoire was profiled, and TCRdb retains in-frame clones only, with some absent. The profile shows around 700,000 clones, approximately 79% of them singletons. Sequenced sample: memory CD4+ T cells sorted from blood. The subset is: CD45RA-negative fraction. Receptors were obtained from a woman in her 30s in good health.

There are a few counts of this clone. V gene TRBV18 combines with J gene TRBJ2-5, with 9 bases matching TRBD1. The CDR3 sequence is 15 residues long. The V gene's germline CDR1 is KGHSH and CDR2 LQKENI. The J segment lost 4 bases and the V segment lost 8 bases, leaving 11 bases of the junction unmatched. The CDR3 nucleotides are TGTGCCAGCGGGCGCGGACAGGGGTTTACAGAGACCCAGTACTTC. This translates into CASGRGQGFTETQYF.

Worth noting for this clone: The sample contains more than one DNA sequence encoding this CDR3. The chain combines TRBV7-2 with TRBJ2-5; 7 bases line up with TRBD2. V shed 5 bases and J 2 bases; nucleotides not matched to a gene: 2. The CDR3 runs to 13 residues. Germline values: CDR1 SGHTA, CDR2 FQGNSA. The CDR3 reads CASSPGLQETQYF. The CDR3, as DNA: TGTGCCAGCAGCCCGGGACTACAAGAGACCCAGTACTTC.

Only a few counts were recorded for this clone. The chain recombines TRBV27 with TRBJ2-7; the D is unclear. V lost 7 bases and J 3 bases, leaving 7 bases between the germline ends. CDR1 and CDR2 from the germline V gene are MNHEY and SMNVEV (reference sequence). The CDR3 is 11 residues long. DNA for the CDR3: TGTGCCAGCAAATCAGACTACGAGCAGTACTTC. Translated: CASKSDYEQYF.

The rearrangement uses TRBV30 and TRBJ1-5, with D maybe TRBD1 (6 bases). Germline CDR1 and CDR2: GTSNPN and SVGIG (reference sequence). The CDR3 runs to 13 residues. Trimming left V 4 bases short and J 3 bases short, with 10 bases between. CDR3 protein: CAWNGDNNQPQHF. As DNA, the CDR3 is TGTGCCTGGAATGGGGACAACAATCAGCCCCAGCATTTT. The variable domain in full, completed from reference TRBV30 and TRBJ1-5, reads SQTIHQWPATLVQPVGSPLSLECTVEGTSNPNLYWYRQAAGRGLQLLFYSVGIGQISSEVPQNLSASRPQDRQFILSSKKLLLSDSGFYLCAWNGDNNQPQHFGDGTRLSIL.

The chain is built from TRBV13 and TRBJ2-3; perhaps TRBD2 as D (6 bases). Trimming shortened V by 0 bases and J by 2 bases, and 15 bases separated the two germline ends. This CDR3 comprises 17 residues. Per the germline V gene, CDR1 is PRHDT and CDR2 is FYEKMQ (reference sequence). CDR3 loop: CASSLGGSSAHTDTQYF. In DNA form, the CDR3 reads TGTGCCAGCAGCTTAGGCGGATCTAGCGCACACACAGATACGCAGTATTTT.

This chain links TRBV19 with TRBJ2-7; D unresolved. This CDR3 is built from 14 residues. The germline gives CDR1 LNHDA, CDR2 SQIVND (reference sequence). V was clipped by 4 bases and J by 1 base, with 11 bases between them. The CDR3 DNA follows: TGTGCCAGTAGTACGCGGATGGCTTCCTACGAGCAGTACTTC. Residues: CASSTRMASYEQYF.

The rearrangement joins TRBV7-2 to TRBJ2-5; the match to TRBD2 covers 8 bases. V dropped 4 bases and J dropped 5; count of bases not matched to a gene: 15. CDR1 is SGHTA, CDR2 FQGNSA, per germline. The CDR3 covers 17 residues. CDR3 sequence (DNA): TGTGCCAGCAGCTCATCCAGTGTCTTAGTAGCGGGGGAGACCCAGTACTTC. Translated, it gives CASSSSSVLVAGETQYF.

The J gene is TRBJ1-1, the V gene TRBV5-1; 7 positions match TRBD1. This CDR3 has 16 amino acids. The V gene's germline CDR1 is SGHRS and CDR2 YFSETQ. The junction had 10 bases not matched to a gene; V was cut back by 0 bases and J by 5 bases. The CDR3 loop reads CASSLAPRGSRTEAFF. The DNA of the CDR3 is TGCGCCAGCAGCTTGGCACCCAGGGGGAGTAGGACTGAAGCTTTCTTT.

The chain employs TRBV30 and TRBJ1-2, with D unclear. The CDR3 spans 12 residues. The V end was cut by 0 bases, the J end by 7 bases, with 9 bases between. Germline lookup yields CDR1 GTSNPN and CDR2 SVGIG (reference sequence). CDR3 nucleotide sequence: TGTGCCTGGAGTGTAGGAGTGACTGGCTACACCTTC. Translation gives CAWSVGVTGYTF.

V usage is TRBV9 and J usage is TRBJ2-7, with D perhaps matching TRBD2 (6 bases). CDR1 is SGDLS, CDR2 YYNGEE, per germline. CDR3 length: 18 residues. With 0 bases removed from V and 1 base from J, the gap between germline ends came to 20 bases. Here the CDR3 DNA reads TGTGCCAGCAGCGTAGTAGAATGGGCCGGGAGTACATCCTACGAGCAGTACTTC. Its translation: CASSVVEWAGSTSYEQYF.

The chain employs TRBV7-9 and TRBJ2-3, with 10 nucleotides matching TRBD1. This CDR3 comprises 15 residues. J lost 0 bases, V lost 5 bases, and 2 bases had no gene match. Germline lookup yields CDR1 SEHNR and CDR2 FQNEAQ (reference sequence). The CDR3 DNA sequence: TGTGCCAGCAGCCGGGGACAGGGGAGCACAGATACGCAGTATTTT. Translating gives CASSRGQGSTDTQYF.

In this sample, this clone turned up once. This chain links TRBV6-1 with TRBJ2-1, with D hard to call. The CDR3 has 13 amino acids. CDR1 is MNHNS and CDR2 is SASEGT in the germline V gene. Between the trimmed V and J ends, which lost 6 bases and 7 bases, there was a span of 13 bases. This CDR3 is CASSRVRVNEQFF. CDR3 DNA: TGTGCCAGCAGCAGAGTTAGGGTAAATGAGCAGTTCTTC.

The CDR3 is CASSLPGTSAETQYF. The CDR3 DNA follows: TGTGCCAGCAGCTTGCCCGGGACTAGCGCGGAGACCCAGTACTTC. The chain combines TRBV5-4 with TRBJ2-5; 10 bases align to TRBD2. J was trimmed by 5 bases and V by 1 base; bases with no gene match: 5. The CDR3 covers 15 residues. Looked up from germline, CDR1 is SGHNT and CDR2 is YYREEE (reference sequence).

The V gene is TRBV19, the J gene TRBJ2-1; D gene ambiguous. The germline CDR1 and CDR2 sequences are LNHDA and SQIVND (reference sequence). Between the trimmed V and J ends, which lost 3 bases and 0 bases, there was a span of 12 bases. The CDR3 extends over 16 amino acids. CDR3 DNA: TGTGCCAGTAGTATGCGGCGAGTAAACTCCTACAATGAGCAGTTCTTC. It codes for CASSMRRVNSYNEQFF.

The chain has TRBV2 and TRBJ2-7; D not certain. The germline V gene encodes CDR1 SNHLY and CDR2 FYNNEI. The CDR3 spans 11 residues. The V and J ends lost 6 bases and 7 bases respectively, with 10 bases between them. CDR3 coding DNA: TGTGCCAGCAGCCTCCATGGGGAGCAGTACTTC. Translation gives CASSLHGEQYF.

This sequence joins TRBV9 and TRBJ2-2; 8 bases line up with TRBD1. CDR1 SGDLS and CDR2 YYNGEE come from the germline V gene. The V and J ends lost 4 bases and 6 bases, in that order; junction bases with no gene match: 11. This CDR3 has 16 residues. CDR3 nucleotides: TGTGCCAGCAGCCCTAGACAGGGGACAAGAGCCGGGGAGCTGTTTTTT. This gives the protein CASSPRQGTRAGELFF.

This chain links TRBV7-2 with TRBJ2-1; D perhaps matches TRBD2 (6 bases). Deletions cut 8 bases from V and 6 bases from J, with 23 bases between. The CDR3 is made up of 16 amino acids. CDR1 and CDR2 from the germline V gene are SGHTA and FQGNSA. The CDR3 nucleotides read TGTGCCAGCGCCGTACGGGGGAGCCCCAGCCGCAATGAGCAGTTCTTC. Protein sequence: CASAVRGSPSRNEQFF.

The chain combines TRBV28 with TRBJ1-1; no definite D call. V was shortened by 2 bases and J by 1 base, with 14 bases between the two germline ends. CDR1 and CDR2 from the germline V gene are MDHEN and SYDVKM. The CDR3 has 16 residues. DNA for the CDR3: TGTGCCAGCAGTTTAATTGGACCGCACAAGAACACTGAAGCTTTCTTT. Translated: CASSLIGPHKNTEAFF.

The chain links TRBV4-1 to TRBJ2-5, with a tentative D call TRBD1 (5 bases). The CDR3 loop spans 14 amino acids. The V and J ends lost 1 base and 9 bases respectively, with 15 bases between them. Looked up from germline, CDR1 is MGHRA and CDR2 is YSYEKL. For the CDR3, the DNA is TGCGCCAGCAGCCAAGCCCCCCCATTAGGGGCCCAGTACTTC. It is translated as CASSQAPPLGAQYF.

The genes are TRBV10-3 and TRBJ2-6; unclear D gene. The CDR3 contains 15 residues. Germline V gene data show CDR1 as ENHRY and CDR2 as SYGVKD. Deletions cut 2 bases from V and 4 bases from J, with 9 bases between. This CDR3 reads CAISEGVNGANVLTF. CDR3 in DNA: TGTGCCATCAGTGAGGGGGTAAACGGGGCCAACGTCCTGACTTTC.

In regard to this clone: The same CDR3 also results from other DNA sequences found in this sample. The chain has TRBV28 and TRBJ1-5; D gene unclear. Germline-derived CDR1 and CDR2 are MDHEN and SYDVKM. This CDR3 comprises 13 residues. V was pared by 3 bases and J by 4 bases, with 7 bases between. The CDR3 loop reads CASSFSVNQPQHF. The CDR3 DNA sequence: TGTGCCAGCAGTTTTAGTGTTAATCAGCCCCAGCATTTT.